The entry below describes one TCR beta chain. Its antigen target is currently unknown. Base qualities are not at hand, and no much larger clone is one base apart. This entry comes from a study of chemoradiotherapy in HPV16-positive cancers (dated 2022 in TCRdb). With regard to the full study: Candidate HPV-specific T-cell clones and common TCR motifs were defined by functional T-cell assays performed on cells from a couple of HPV16-positive patients. The study asked whether T-cell immunity to the HPV oncoproteins E6 and E7 changes during chemoradiotherapy and whether this immunity affects survival. The candidate HPV-specific TCRs and motifs were subsequently tracked in TCR repertoires obtained from some 90 patients with HPV-related cancers.

Because repertoires were sampled repeatedly during chemoradiotherapy, clonal expansion in the tumor microenvironment could be followed. Broader findings and caveats from the paper: Expansion of candidate HPV-specific clones and E7-related TCR motifs was observed in the tumor microenvironment during treatment, whereas no such expansion was observed for non-HPV-specific T cells. Among HPV16-positive patients, expansion of HPV-responsive T cells during chemoradiotherapy was associated with better recurrence-free survival. The functional definition of HPV-specific T cells came from only a couple of HPV16-positive patients, and the survival association was reported for HPV16-positive patients.

CDR1 and CDR2, per the germline V gene, are SGHNT and YENEEA. V is clipped by 1 base and J by 1 base, and the sequence between their germline boundaries is 13 bases long. The CDR3 goes from the cysteine to the phenylalanine over 16 residues. The sequence is cut down to CDR3 DNA, 48 bases in frame from base 1. The library was prepared using the immunoSEQ multiplex PCR assay. TCRdb mirrors the immuneACCESS table, restricted to in-frame sequences. Some clones are absent from its copies; in checked studies, under half trace to an unresolved V gene, and the reason for the others is unknown. Counted in this sample were roughly 5,000 clones; 60% to 85% of them appeared once. The ten largest clonotypes hold approximately 28% of the sample.

This TCR came from a human donor with HPV-associated anogenital cancer. The rearrangement combines TRBV11-3 with TRBJ1-1; the D gene cannot be resolved reliably. The specimen was obtained from a patient who underwent chemoradiotherapy. The DNA sequence is given as TGTGCCAGCAGCTTAGCCCCTGGACGGAGGAACACTGAAGCTTTCTTT. Translated, it gives CASSLAPGRRNTEAFF.